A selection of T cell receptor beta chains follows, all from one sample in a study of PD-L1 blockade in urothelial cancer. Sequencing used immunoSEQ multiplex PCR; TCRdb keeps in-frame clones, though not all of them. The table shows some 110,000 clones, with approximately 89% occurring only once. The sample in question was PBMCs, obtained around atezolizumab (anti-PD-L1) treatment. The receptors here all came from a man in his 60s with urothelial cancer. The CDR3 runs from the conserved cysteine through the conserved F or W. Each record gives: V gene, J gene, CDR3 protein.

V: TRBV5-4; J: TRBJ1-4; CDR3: CASSLARAGGEKLFF
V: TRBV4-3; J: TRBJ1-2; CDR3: CASSQDMTGMVGYTF
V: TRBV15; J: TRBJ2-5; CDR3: CATSSAQRSETQYF
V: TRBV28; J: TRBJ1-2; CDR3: CAIPAQGINYGYTF
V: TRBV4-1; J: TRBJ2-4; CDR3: CASSSGQGKIIQYF
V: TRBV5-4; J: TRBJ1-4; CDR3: CASSLDRGSGEKLFF
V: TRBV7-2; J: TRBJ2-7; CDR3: CASSLRTSGRGEQYF
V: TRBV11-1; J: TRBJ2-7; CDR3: CASSLALDRRAYEQYF
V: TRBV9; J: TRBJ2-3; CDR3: CASSVGNAGSDTQYF
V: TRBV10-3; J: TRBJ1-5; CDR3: CAISGGVRGQPQHF
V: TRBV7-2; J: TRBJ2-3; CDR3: CASSLGGSGFGGADTQYF
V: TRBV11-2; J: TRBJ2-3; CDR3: CASSSRAGSTDTQYF
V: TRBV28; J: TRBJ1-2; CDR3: CASSLGGTDGLYGYTF
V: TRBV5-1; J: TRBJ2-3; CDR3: CASSLGLTSGRLSDTQYF
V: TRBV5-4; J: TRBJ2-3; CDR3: CASSLEEGADTQYF
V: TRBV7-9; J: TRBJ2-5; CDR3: CASSPWGGGFQETQYF
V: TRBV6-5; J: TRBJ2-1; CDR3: CASSPTSNSYNEQFF
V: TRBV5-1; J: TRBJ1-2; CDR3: CASSLAGTGTGYTF
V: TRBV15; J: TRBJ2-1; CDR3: CATSRIQTSGGAGTYNEQFF
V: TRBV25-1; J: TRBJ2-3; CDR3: CASASSGTDTQYF
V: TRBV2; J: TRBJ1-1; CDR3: CASRETGTGVPEAFF
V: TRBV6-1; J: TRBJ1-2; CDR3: CASRLDRNYGYTF
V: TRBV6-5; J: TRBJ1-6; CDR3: CASSELQGGSPLHF
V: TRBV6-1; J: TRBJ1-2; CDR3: CASTPEVGYGYTF
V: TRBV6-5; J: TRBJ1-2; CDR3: CASRTGGSNYGYTF
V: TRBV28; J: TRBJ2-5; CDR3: CASRGQGEGETQYF
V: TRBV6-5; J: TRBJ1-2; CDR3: CASSNTGVDGYTF
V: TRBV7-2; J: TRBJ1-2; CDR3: CASSLAGDRVNYGYTF
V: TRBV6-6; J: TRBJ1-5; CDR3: CASSYPPGHNQPQHF
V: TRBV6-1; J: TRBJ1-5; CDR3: CASSGGTAPQHF
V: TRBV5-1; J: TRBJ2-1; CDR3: CASSLDRTGTYNEQFF
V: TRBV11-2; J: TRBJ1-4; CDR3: CASSPRGGQGSNEKLFF
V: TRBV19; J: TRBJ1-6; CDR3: CASTGTGYNSPLHF
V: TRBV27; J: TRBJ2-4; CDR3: CASSQSIKNIQYF